This paragraph reports one T cell receptor beta chain. Its antigen is not identified. CDR3 size: 14 residues. V gave up 6 bases and J gave up 7 bases, with 19 bases separating them. Germline V gene lookup returns CDR1 SNHLY and CDR2 FYNNEI. The data derive from a study of graft-versus-host responses after intestinal transplantation. Study results and limitations: Allografts of patients with graft-donor T cell macrochimerism showed high graft-versus-host to host-versus-graft clone ratios. Analysis identified GvH clones in recipient marrow, with some appearing first in ileum or blood. Early after transplant, HvG clones declined as circulating GvH clones peaked.

The assay was immunoSEQ multiplex PCR, and TCRdb's table has in-frame clones only and misses some. The data contain 55,000 to 80,000 clones, roughly 90% of them singletons. This receptor was identified in a human donor who was the organ donor for an intestinal transplant. The J gene is TRBJ2-7, the V gene TRBV2, with D possibly being TRBD1 (6 bases). The specimen comprised unstimulated CD8+ T cells sorted from spleen or lymph node cells, sampled before transplant. The CDR3 region has the DNA TGTGCCAGCAGGGATACAGGGAGTATTTGGGAGCAGTACTTC. Its translation: CASRDTGSIWEQYF.